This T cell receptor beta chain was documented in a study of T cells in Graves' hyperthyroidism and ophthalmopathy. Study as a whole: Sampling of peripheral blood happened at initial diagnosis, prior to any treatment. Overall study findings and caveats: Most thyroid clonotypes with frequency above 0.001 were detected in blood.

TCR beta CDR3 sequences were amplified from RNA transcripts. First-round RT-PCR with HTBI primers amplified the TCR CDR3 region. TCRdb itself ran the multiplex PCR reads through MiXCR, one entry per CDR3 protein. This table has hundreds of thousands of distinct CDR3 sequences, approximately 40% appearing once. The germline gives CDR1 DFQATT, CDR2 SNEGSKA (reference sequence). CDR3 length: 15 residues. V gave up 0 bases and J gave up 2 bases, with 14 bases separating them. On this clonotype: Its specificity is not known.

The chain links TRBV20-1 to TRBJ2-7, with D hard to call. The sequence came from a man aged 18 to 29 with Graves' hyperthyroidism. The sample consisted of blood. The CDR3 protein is CSARDLDGQPYEQYF. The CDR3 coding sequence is TGCAGTGCTAGAGATCTCGATGGGCAGCCCTACGAGCAGTACTTC.